This T cell receptor beta chain was profiled in a study of CD8 T cells in Susac syndrome. Study results and limitations: The study's TCR sequencing and HLA analysis covered a relatively small number of individuals, and the study acknowledged this.

Sequencing of TCR beta covered CD8+ and CD4+ T cells obtained from blood. Negative isolation yielded CD8+ and CD4+ T cells; FACS enriched TEMRA cells. RNA amounts of roughly 0.5 to 1 ug underwent reverse transcription with random hexamers. The TCR beta CDR3 was amplified by immunoSEQ multiplex PCR across 54 Vbeta, 13 Jbeta. Each CDR3 protein is one row after TCRdb ran MiXCR on the immunoSEQ multiplex PCR reads. The sample has 180,000 or so distinct CDR3 sequences; more than 90% are singletons. Trimming took 4 bases from V and 2 from J; bases not matched to a gene: 7. This CDR3 contains 15 residues. Germline CDR1 reads KGHDR; CDR2 reads SFDVKD. Notes on this clonotype: Its antigen is not known.

Material: CD4+ T cells from PBMCs. The origin of this receptor is a human donor in good health. V is TRBV24-1 and J is TRBJ2-7; TRBD1 aligns across 7 bases. CDR3 loop: CATSDPGTDPYEQYF. DNA for the CDR3: TGTGCCACCAGTGACCCCGGGACAGATCCCTACGAGCAGTACTTC.